This T cell receptor (beta chain) comes out of a study of blood T cell dynamics during melanoma immunotherapy. The time point here: pre-treatment baseline. General study results and limits: Unlike progressors, later disease-control patients had W3 repertoires gaining clonality or diversity. It remained unknown if the driving T cell clones were melanoma-specific.

Every bulk PBMC sample received the same 350 ng of DNA. The protocol was immunoSEQ multiplex PCR, while the TCRdb copy is restricted to in-frame clones and leaves out a portion. Among about 15,000 clones listed, 85% were seen once. Note on this clone: Antigen unknown.

Trimming took 4 bases from V and 1 from J, leaving 17 bases between them. This CDR3 is 17 amino acids long. CDR1 and CDR2 (germline): KGHSH, LQKENI. The sample was blood, taken from a patient treated with checkpoint blockade. This sequence was found in a human donor with melanoma. This chain connects TRBV18 to TRBJ1-5; a possible D gene is TRBD1 (6 bases). The CDR3 loop reads CASSLTGGGRSNQPQHF. The CDR3 bases are TGTGCCAGCTCACTCACCGGAGGGGGGAGGAGCAATCAGCCCCAGCATTTT.